This T cell receptor beta chain was sequenced during a study of blood T cell repertoires in COVID-19. Study information: Sites in the United States, Italy and Spain provided acute and convalescent COVID-19 samples. PBMCs, B-cell-depleted T cells, or T cells provided the cDNA or gDNA that made up the material.

This clone was observed a few times. Per the original methods: The authors estimated nucleated cell counts from reference gene primer amplification. Clones were sequenced by immunoSEQ multiplex PCR, and TCRdb holds only the in-frame ones, with some missing. The D gene and trimming were derived from the DNA, and the V and J assignments and clone size from that table. There are tens of thousands of clones in the sample; 75% to 85% occur only once, and 25% to 35% lies in the top ten. The germline V gene has CDR1 ENHRY and CDR2 SYGVKD. CDR3 size: 15 residues. V was trimmed by 5 bases and J by 3 bases, leaving 17 bases between them.

The sample was peripheral blood. The chain has TRBV10-3 and TRBJ2-7; D might be TRBD2 (7 bases). This TCR derives from a human donor in a cohort sampled during active COVID-19. The CDR3 region has the DNA TGTGCCATCAGTCCCCAGGGGCGGGGGAACTACGAGCAGTACTTC. Translation gives CAISPQGRGNYEQYF.